This TCR beta chain was captured in a study of CD8 T cells in ankylosing spondylitis. Study observations and caveats: In ankylosing spondylitis patients, matched synovial fluid reportedly showed significant enrichment of disease-linked clones. Prior work had noted some motif variants in reactive arthritis blood and synovial fluid. What seemed typical of ankylosing spondylitis blood was a TCR beta motif built from about 8 highly homologous variants.

Germline loops: CDR1 SGHDT, CDR2 YYEEEE. The V gene lost 0 bases and the J gene lost 3 bases, with 12 bases spanning the gap. CDR3 length: 15 amino acids. This clonotype was detected ten times or more. No antigen is known for it. 5'-RACE, quantitative and with molecular barcodes, yielded the TCR beta libraries. TCRdb analysed the 5' RACE reads with MiXCR anew, one entry per CDR3 protein. The profile shows about 210,000 distinct CDR3 sequences, around 6.6% of them singletons. The TCR was taken from a male donor with ankylosing spondylitis. The J gene is TRBJ2-5, the V gene TRBV5-6, with D unclear. Source material: blood, either unsorted or a sorted T cell fraction (not recorded which). The CDR3 here is CASSLVRSWEETQYF. The CDR3 nucleotides are TGTGCCAGCAGCTTGGTTAGGAGCTGGGAAGAGACCCAGTACTTC.